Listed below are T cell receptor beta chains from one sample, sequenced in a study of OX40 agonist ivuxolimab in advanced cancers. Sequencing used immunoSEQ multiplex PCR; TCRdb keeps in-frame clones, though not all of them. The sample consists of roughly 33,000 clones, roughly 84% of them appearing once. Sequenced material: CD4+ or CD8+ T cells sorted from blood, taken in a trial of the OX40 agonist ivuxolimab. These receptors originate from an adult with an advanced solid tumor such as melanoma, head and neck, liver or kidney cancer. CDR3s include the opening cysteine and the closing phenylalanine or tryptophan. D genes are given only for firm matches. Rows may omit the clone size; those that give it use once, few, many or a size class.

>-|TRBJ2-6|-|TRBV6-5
TGTGCCAGCAGACGATTCTCTGGGGCCAACGTCCTGACTTTC
CASRRFSGANVLTF
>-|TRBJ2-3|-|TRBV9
TGTGCCAGCAGCGTAGATATGGGCACAGATACGCAGTATTTT
CASSVDMGTDTQYF
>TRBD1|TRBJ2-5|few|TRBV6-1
TGTGCCAGCAGATTGGGACAGGGGCAAGAGACCCAGTACTTC
CASRLGQGQETQYF
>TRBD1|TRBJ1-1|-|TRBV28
TGTGCCAGCAGAGTTACAGGGGGCTTGAGTAACACTGAAGCTTTCTTT
CASRVTGGLSNTEAFF
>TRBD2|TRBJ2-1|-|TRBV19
TGTGCCAGTAATCTAGGGGCCGGGGGGGAATCCTACAATGAGCAGTTCTTC
CASNLGAGGESYNEQFF
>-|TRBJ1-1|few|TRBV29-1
TGCAGCGTTGAAGGAAGGGGGACCCCTGAAGCTTTCTTT
CSVEGRGTPEAFF
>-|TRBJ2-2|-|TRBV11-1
TGTGCCAGCAGCCCCCGGGCCGCGAACACCGGGGAGCTGTTTTTT
CASSPRAANTGELFF
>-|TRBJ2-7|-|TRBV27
TGTGCCAGCAGTTTGGGGGGTTCCAGACCTCTTTACTTC
CASSLGGSRPLYF
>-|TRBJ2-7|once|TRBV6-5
TGTGCCAGCAGTCTTCGGACAGCGTACGAGCAGTACTTC
CASSLRTAYEQYF
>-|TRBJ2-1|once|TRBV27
TGTGCCAGCAGTTTGGACCCCCCCACCTACAATGAGCAGTTCTTC
CASSLDPPTYNEQFF
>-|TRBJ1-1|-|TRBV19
TGTGCCAGTAGCGACTCTACCAGGGTGGTGAACACTGAAGCTTTCTTT
CASSDSTRVVNTEAFF
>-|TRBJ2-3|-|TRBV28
TGTGCCAGCCACCGGGACGGCACAGATACGCAGTATTTT
CASHRDGTDTQYF
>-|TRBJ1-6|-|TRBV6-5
TGTGCCAGCAGGAACACAGGGAATTGGTCACCTCTCCACTTT
CASRNTGNWSPLHF
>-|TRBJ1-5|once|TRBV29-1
TGCAGCGTTAGGGAGCAGAGTAGCAATCAGCCCCAGCATTTT
CSVREQSSNQPQHF
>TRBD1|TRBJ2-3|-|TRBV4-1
TGCGCCAGCAGCCAAGAGGGGACAGTTCTTTTAGATACGCAGTATTTT
CASSQEGTVLLDTQYF
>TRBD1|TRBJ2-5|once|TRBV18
TGTGCCAGCTCACTTGGGACAGGGGGCAAAGAGACCCAGTACTTC
CASSLGTGGKETQYF
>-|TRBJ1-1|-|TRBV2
TGTGCCAGCAGTGAGGATGGCCGAATAGTGAACACTGAAGCTTTCTTT
CASSEDGRIVNTEAFF
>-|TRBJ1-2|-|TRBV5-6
TGTGCCAGCAGCTTCCACAAGGATGGCTACACCTTC
CASSFHKDGYTF
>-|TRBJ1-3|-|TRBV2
TGTGCCAGCAGTGATGGGGGCAGACCTGGAAACACCATATATTTT
CASSDGGRPGNTIYF
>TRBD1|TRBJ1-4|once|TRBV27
TGTGCCAGCGGAGGACAGGGCGGTGAAAAACTGTTTTTT
CASGGQGGEKLFF
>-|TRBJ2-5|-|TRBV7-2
TGTGCCAGCAGCTCCCAGCCCCAAGAGACCCAGTACTTC
CASSSQPQETQYF
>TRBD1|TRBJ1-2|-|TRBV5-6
TGTGCCAGCAGCGACACAGGGGGCAATGGCTACACCTTC
CASSDTGGNGYTF
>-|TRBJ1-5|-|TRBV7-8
TGTGCCAGCAGCTTACCGCCTCGAGACATTCCCGGGCCCCAGCATTTT
CASSLPPRDIPGPQHF
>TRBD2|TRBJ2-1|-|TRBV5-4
TGTGCCAGCAGCCCCGGACCGGGGGGCAATGAGCAGTTCTTC
CASSPGPGGNEQFF
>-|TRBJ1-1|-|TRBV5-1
TGCGCCAGCAGCCGCCCCTTGGAGGACGCTGAAGCTTTCTTT
CASSRPLEDAEAFF
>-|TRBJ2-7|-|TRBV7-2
TGTGCCAGCAGCCTAAGCCGGGACAACTACGAGCAGTACTTC
CASSLSRDNYEQYF
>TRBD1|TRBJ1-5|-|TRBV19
TGTGCCAGTAGTAGTAACAGGGGGCAAGTCAATCAGCCCCAGCATTTT
CASSSNRGQVNQPQHF
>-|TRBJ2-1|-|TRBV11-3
TGTGCCAGCAGCTGGGGGGGGCTAGCCAATGAGCAGTTCTTC
CASSWGGLANEQFF
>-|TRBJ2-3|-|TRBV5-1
TGCGCCAGCAGCTTAGGGCAGGGGGATACGCAGTATTTT
CASSLGQGDTQYF
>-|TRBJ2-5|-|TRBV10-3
TGTGCCATCAGTGAGTCAGAAGGGACCCAGTACTTC
CAISESEGTQYF
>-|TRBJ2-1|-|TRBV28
TGTGCCACCCAAGGGTACAATGAGCAGTTCTTC
CATQGYNEQFF
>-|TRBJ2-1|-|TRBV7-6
TGTGCCAGCAGCTTCGGTAGTCGCGGACCCAATGAGCAGTTCTTC
CASSFGSRGPNEQFF
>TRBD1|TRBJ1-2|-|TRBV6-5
TGTGCCAGCAGGACAGGGGAGACCGCGAACTATGGCTACACCTTC
CASRTGETANYGYTF
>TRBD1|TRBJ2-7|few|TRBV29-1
TGCAGCGTTCGCCACTTCGGACAGGGGGGCTCCTACGAGCAGTACTTC
CSVRHFGQGGSYEQYF
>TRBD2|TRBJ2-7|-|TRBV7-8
TGTGCCAGCAGCACAAGGCTAGCGGGAGATGACGAGCAGTACTTC
CASSTRLAGDDEQYF
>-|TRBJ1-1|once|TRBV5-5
TGTGCCAGCAGCTTGCACGCGGGGAACACTGAAGCTTTCTTT
CASSLHAGNTEAFF
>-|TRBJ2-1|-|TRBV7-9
TGTGCCAGCAGCTTAATGAGGTCGAATGAGCAGTTCTTC
CASSLMRSNEQFF
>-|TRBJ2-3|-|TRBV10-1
TGCGCCAGCAGTGAGGCTAGCGCGCGCACAGATACGCAGTATTTT
CASSEASARTDTQYF
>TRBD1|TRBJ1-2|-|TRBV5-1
TGCGCCAGCAGCGGCCAGGGGGCGATACCTTATAACTATGGCTACACCTTC
CASSGQGAIPYNYGYTF
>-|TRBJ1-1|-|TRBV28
TGTGCCAGCAGTCAGAGCCCGGGACGGACGGAAGCTTTCTTT
CASSQSPGRTEAFF
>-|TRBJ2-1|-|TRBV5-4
TGTGCCAGCAGCTTGGGTTTTGGGGGGTCCTACAATGAGCAGTTCTTC
CASSLGFGGSYNEQFF